A selection of T cell receptor beta chains follows, all from one sample in a study of CD8 T cells in ankylosing spondylitis. TCRdb ran MiXCR on the 5' RACE reads and lists one entry per CDR3 protein. The repertoire holds around 340,000 distinct CDR3 sequences, with 20% to 25% as singletons. Sequenced: blood, either unsorted or a sorted T cell fraction (not recorded which). The origin of the receptors is a male donor with ankylosing spondylitis or in good health (not recorded which). The CDR3 runs from the conserved cysteine through the conserved F or W. D genes are given only for firm matches. Clone size appears in some rows only: once, few, many, or a class for an expanded clone.

size: few
D: -
J: TRBJ2-1
V: TRBV13
CDR3: CASSIPGYNEQFF
DNA: TGTGCCAGCAGTATTCCCGGGTACAATGAGCAGTTCTTC

size: -
D: -
J: TRBJ2-1
V: TRBV10-1
CDR3: CASSESLDGWNEQFF
DNA: TGCGCCAGCAGTGAGTCTTTGGATGGGTGGAATGAGCAGTTCTTC

size: few
D: -
J: TRBJ2-7
V: TRBV9
CDR3: CASSPTGTDPREQYF
DNA: TGTGCCAGCAGCCCCACCGGGACGGACCCCCGCGAGCAGTACTTC

size: -
D: -
J: TRBJ2-7
V: TRBV2
CDR3: CASSAAEQYF
DNA: TGTGCCAGCAGTGCAGCAGAGCAGTACTTC

size: few
D: -
J: TRBJ2-5
V: TRBV10-3
CDR3: CAISESFSQETQYF
DNA: TGTGCCATCAGTGAGTCGTTTTCCCAAGAGACCCAGTACTTC

size: many
D: -
J: TRBJ2-7
V: TRBV10-3
CDR3: CAIRVNPSSTEQYF
DNA: TGTGCCATCAGGGTCAATCCCTCTTCTACCGAGCAGTACTTC

size: few
D: -
J: TRBJ1-5
V: TRBV7-9
CDR3: CASSPVNQPQHF
DNA: TGTGCCAGCAGCCCCGTCAATCAGCCCCAGCATTTT

size: few
D: -
J: TRBJ2-1
V: TRBV7-6
CDR3: CASSDNWGVVYNEQFF
DNA: TGTGCCAGCAGCGATAACTGGGGGGTTGTCTACAATGAGCAGTTCTTC

size: once
D: -
J: TRBJ2-3
V: TRBV20-1
CDR3: CSARQGLVDTQYF
DNA: TGCAGTGCTAGGCAAGGGCTGGTAGATACGCAGTATTTT

size: -
D: -
J: TRBJ2-6
V: TRBV27
CDR3: CASRVWGRLSGANVLTF
DNA: TGTGCCAGCAGGGTCTGGGGACGACTGTCTGGGGCCAACGTCCTGACTTTC

size: -
D: TRBD2
J: TRBJ2-2
V: TRBV4-1
CDR3: CASSRDSGGATGELFF
DNA: TGCGCCAGCAGCCGGGATAGCGGGGGGGCCACCGGGGAGCTGTTTTTT

size: few
D: -
J: TRBJ2-7
V: TRBV29-1
CDR3: CSVELGWNYEQYF
DNA: TGCAGCGTTGAACTTGGCTGGAACTACGAGCAGTACTTC

size: few
D: -
J: TRBJ2-3
V: TRBV12-3/TRBV12-4
CDR3: CASSLSWDVSSWNTQYF
DNA: TGTGCCAGCAGTTTAAGCTGGGACGTGTCCTCTTGGAATACGCAGTATTTT

size: few
D: TRBD1
J: TRBJ2-3
V: TRBV12-3/TRBV12-4
CDR3: CASSPGTASPDTQYF
DNA: TGTGCCAGCAGCCCCGGGACAGCGAGTCCAGATACGCAGTATTTT

size: few
D: -
J: TRBJ2-7
V: TRBV24-1
CDR3: CATSVGFYSYEQYF
DNA: TGTGCCACCAGTGTGGGGTTTTACTCCTACGAGCAGTACTTC

size: few
D: -
J: TRBJ2-2
V: TRBV6-5
CDR3: CASSYSMENTGELFF
DNA: TGTGCCAGCAGTTACTCTATGGAGAACACCGGGGAGCTGTTTTTT

size: -
D: TRBD2
J: TRBJ2-7
V: TRBV20-1
CDR3: CSAFGGGYEQYF
DNA: TGCAGTGCGTTCGGGGGGGGTTACGAGCAGTACTTC

size: few
D: -
J: TRBJ2-3
V: TRBV4-1
CDR3: CASSQAIIGTDTQYF
DNA: TGCGCCAGCAGCCAAGCCATCATTGGAACAGATACGCAGTATTTT

size: few
D: -
J: TRBJ1-5
V: TRBV28
CDR3: CASRKGQGLNQPQHF
DNA: TGTGCCAGCAGAAAGGGACAAGGCCTAAATCAGCCCCAGCATTTT

size: -
D: -
J: TRBJ2-7
V: TRBV7-9
CDR3: CASRPSGGGNEQYF
DNA: TGTGCCAGCAGACCATCGGGAGGGGGCAACGAGCAGTACTTC

size: few
D: -
J: TRBJ2-5
V: TRBV4-1
CDR3: CASSQARTGLQETQYF
DNA: TGCGCCAGCAGCCAGGCCAGGACAGGACTACAAGAGACCCAGTACTTC

size: -
D: -
J: TRBJ2-1
V: TRBV3-1
CDR3: CASSQDVGTLFHEQFF
DNA: TGTGCCAGCAGCCAAGATGTTGGGACATTGTTCCATGAGCAGTTCTTC

size: -
D: -
J: TRBJ1-6
V: TRBV4-2
CDR3: CASSQVVMGVPQRGLNSPLHF
DNA: TGTGCCAGCAGCCAAGTCGTCATGGGGGTTCCGCAGCGGGGCTTGAATTCACCCCTCCACTTT

size: -
D: -
J: TRBJ2-3
V: TRBV12-3/TRBV12-4
CDR3: CASKRGRGIDTQYF
DNA: TGTGCCAGCAAACGGGGGAGAGGGATAGATACGCAGTATTTT

size: few
D: TRBD1
J: TRBJ2-2
V: TRBV12-3/TRBV12-4
CDR3: CASGFQGALTDTGELFF
DNA: TGTGCCAGCGGGTTCCAGGGGGCGCTTACGGACACCGGGGAGCTGTTTTTT

size: many
D: TRBD2
J: TRBJ2-7
V: TRBV27
CDR3: CASSLASGYEQYF
DNA: TGTGCCAGCAGTTTAGCTAGCGGCTACGAGCAGTACTTC

size: -
D: -
J: TRBJ2-7
V: TRBV13
CDR3: CASSPRNQNYEQYF
DNA: TGTGCCAGCAGCCCCCGGAACCAGAACTACGAGCAGTACTTC

size: many
D: -
J: TRBJ2-1
V: TRBV12-3/TRBV12-4
CDR3: CASSRLESSYNEQFF
DNA: TGTGCCAGCAGTCGACTGGAGAGCTCCTACAATGAGCAGTTCTTC

size: -
D: -
J: TRBJ2-3
V: TRBV7-7
CDR3: CASSWTDTDTQYF
DNA: TGTGCCAGCAGCTGGACAGACACAGATACGCAGTATTTT

size: few
D: -
J: TRBJ2-3
V: TRBV12-3/TRBV12-4
CDR3: CASSLGGAHTDTQYF
DNA: TGTGCCAGCAGTTTAGGGGGCGCCCACACAGATACGCAGTATTTT

size: few
D: -
J: TRBJ2-7
V: TRBV20-1
CDR3: CSASLERAYEQYF
DNA: TGCAGTGCTAGTCTGGAGCGAGCCTACGAGCAGTACTTC

size: few
D: TRBD1
J: TRBJ1-1
V: TRBV15
CDR3: CATSSDRVESTEAFF
DNA: TGTGCCACCAGCAGCGACAGGGTAGAGAGTACTGAAGCTTTCTTT

size: -
D: TRBD1
J: TRBJ2-5
V: TRBV12-3/TRBV12-4
CDR3: CASSFSGQGALQETQYF
DNA: TGTGCCAGCAGTTTTTCCGGACAGGGGGCGTTACAAGAGACCCAGTACTTC

size: -
D: -
J: TRBJ2-3
V: TRBV5-6
CDR3: CASSSPPDGEDTQYF
DNA: TGTGCCAGCAGCTCGCCTCCGGACGGGGAGGATACGCAGTATTTT

size: -
D: -
J: TRBJ2-5
V: TRBV7-9
CDR3: CASSRQGRRDQYF
DNA: TGTGCCAGCAGCCGGCAAGGACGTCGGGACCAGTACTTC

size: few
D: -
J: TRBJ2-1
V: TRBV4-1
CDR3: CASSRTWGADNEQFF
DNA: TGCGCCAGCAGCCGGACTTGGGGGGCAGACAATGAGCAGTTCTTC

size: few
D: -
J: TRBJ1-6
V: TRBV9
CDR3: CASRKTPGVDDSPLHF
DNA: TGTGCCAGCAGAAAGACCCCAGGGGTTGATGATTCACCCCTCCACTTT

size: -
D: TRBD1
J: TRBJ2-7
V: TRBV5-6
CDR3: CASSFASRDRGPYEQYF
DNA: TGTGCCAGCAGCTTCGCGTCCCGGGACAGGGGCCCCTACGAGCAGTACTTC

size: -
D: TRBD2
J: TRBJ2-7
V: TRBV7-9
CDR3: CASIPILAGAPSYEQYF
DNA: TGTGCCAGCATTCCAATCTTAGCGGGGGCTCCCTCCTACGAGCAGTACTTC

size: -
D: -
J: TRBJ2-3
V: TRBV11-2
CDR3: CASSLVTGSTDTQYF
DNA: TGTGCCAGCAGCTTAGTAACTGGTAGCACAGATACGCAGTATTTT

size: few
D: -
J: TRBJ1-1
V: TRBV29-1
CDR3: CSSLGPGAEAFF
DNA: TGCAGCTCCTTGGGCCCGGGAGCTGAAGCTTTCTTT

size: -
D: -
J: TRBJ2-2
V: TRBV20-1
CDR3: CSARHLGGNTGELFF
DNA: TGCAGTGCTAGACACCTGGGGGGGAACACCGGGGAGCTGTTTTTT

size: -
D: TRBD1
J: TRBJ2-1
V: TRBV5-1
CDR3: CASSLVGTGNEQFF
DNA: TGCGCCAGCAGCTTGGTTGGGACAGGGAATGAGCAGTTCTTC